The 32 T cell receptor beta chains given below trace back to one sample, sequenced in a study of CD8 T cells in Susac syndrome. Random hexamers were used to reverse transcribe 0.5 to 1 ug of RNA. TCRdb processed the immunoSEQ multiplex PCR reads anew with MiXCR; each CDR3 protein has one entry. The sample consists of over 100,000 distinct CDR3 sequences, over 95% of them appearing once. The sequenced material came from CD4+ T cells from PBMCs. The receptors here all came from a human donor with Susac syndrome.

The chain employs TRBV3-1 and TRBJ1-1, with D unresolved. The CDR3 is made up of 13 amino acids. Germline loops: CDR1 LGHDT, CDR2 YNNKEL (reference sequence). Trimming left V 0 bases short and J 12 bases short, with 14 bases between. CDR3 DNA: TGTGCCAGCAGCCAAGATCCGGTGGCTAGGACTTTCTTT. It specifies CASSQDPVARTFF.

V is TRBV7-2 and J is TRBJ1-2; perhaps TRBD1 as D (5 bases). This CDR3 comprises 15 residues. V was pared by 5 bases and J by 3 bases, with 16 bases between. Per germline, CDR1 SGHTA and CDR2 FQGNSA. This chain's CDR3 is CASSTRTSYYYGYTF. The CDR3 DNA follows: TGTGCCAGCAGCACACGGACATCTTATTACTATGGCTACACCTTC.

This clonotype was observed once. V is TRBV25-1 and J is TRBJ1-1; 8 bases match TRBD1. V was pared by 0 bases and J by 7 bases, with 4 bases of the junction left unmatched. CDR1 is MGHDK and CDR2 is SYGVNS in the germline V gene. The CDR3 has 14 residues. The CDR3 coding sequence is TGTGCCAGCAGTGAATATGGGACAGGCCGTGAAGCTTTCTTT. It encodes CASSEYGTGREAFF. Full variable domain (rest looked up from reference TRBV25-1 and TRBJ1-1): EADIYQTPRYLVIGTGKKITLECSQTMGHDKMYWYQQDPGMELHLIHYSYGVNSTEKGDLSSESTVSRIRTEHFPLTLESARPSHTSQYLCASSEYGTGREAFFGQGTRLTVV.

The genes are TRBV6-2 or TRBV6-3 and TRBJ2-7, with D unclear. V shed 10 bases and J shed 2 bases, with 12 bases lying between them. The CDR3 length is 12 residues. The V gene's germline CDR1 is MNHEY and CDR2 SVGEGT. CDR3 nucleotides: TGTGCCACCGAGGACCCCACCTACGAGCAGTACTTC. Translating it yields CATEDPTYEQYF.

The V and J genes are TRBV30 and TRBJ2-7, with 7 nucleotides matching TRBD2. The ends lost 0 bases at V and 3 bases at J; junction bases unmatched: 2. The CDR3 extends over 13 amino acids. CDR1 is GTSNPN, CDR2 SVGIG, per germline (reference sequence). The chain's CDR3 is CAWSVRTSYEQYF. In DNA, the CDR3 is TGTGCCTGGAGTGTACGGACTAGCTACGAGCAGTACTTC. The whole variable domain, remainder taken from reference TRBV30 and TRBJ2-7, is SQTIHQWPATLVQPVGSPLSLECTVEGTSNPNLYWYRQAAGRGLQLLFYSVGIGQISSEVPQNLSASRPQDRQFILSSKKLLLSDSGFYLCAWSVRTSYEQYFGPGTRLTVT.

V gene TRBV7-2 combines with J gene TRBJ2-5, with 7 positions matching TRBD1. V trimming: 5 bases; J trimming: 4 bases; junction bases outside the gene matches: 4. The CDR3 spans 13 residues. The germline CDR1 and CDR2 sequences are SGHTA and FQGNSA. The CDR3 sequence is CASSRDRVETQYF. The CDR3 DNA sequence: TGTGCCAGCAGCAGAGACAGGGTAGAGACCCAGTACTTC.

CDR3 protein: CASSKSRLNNEQFF. The CDR3 coding sequence is TGTGCCAGCAGCAAATCGCGACTCAACAATGAGCAGTTCTTC. The chain joins TRBV11-3 to TRBJ2-1; no reliable D call. Germline V gene lookup returns CDR1 SGHNT and CDR2 YENEEA. The CDR3 has 14 residues. Trimming removed 5 bases from V and 5 bases from J, with 13 bases in between.

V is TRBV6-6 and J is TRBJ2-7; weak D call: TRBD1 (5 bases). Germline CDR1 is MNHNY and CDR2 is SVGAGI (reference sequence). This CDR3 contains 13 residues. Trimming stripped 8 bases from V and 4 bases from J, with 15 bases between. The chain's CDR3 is CASRQGHLYEQYF. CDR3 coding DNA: TGTGCCAGCCGCCAGGGCCATCTATACGAGCAGTACTTC.

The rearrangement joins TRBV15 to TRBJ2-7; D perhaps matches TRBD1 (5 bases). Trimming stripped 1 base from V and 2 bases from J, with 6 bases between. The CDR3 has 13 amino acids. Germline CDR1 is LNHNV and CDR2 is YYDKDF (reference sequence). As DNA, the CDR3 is TGTGCCACCAGCAGAGGGACACCCTACGAGCAGTACTTC. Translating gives CATSRGTPYEQYF.

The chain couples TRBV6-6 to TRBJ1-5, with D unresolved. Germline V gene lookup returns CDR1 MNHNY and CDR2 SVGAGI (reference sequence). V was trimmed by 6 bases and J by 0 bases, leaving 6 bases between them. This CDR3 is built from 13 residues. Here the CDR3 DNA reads TGTGCCAGCAGGGAGTATAGCAATCAGCCCCAGCATTTT. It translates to CASREYSNQPQHF.

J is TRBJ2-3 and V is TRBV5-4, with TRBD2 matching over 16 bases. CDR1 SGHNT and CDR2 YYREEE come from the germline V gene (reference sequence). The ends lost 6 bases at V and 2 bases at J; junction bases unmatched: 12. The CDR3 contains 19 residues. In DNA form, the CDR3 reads TGTGCCAGCAACGGGGGGGGACTAGCGGGAGGGCCGAACACAGATACGCAGTATTTT. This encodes CASNGGGLAGGPNTDTQYF.

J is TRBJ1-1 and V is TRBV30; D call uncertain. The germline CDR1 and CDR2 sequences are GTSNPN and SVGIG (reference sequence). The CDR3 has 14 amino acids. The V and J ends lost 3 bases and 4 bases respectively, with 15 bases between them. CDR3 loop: CAWRTGPYGTEAFF. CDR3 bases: TGTGCCTGGAGGACCGGCCCTTACGGCACTGAAGCTTTCTTT.

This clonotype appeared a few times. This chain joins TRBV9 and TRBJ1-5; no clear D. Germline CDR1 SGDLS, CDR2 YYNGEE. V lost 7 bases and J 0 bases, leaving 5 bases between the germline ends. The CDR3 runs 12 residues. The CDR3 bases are TGTGCCAGCGGCGATAGCAATCAGCCCCAGCATTTT. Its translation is CASGDSNQPQHF.

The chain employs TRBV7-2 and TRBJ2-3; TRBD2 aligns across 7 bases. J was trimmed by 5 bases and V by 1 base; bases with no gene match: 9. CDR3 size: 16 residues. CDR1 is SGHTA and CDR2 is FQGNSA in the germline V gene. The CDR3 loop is CASSLVMGSGGDTQYF. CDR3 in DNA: TGTGCCAGCAGCTTAGTAATGGGATCGGGGGGAGATACGCAGTATTTT.

The CDR3 protein is CASSLGQLRYGYTF. Here the CDR3 DNA reads TGTGCCAGCAGCTTAGGACAGCTTCGCTATGGCTACACCTTC. The chain links TRBV13 to TRBJ1-2; the D is unclear. Germline V lookup: CDR1 PRHDT, CDR2 FYEKMQ (reference sequence). Trimming removed 0 bases at V and 4 bases at J, with 9 bases between. The CDR3 length is 14 residues. The full variable domain, rest sourced from reference TRBV13 and TRBJ1-2, is AAGVIQSPRHLIKEKRETATLKCYPIPRHDTVYWYQQGPGQDPQFLISFYEKMQSDKGSIPDRFSAQQFSDYHSELNMSSLELGDSALYFCASSLGQLRYGYTFGSGTRLTVV.

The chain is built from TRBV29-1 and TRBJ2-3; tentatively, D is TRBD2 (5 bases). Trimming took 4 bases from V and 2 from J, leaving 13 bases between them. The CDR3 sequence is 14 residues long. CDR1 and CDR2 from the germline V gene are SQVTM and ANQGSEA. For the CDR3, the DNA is TGCAGCGTTGTACTAGGGCAGTACACAGATACGCAGTATTTT. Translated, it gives CSVVLGQYTDTQYF.

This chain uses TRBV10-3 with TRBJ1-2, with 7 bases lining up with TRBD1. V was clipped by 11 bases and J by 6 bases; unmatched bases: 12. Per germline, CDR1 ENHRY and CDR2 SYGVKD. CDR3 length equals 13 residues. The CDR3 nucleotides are TGTGCCTCCTTTCCGGGACAGACGAATGGCTACACCTTC. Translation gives CASFPGQTNGYTF.

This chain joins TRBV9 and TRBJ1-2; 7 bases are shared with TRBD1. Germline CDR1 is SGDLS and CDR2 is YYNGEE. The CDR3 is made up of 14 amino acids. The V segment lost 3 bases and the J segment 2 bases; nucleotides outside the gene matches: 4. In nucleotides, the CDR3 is TGTGCCAGCAGCGCGGACAGGTCCAACTATGGCTACACCTTC. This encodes CASSADRSNYGYTF. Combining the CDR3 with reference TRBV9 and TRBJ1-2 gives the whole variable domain DSGVTQTPKHLITATGQRVTLRCSPRSGDLSVYWYQQSLDQGLQFLIQYYNGEERAKGNILERFSAQQFPDLHSELNLSSLELGDSALYFCASSADRSNYGYTFGSGTRLTVV.

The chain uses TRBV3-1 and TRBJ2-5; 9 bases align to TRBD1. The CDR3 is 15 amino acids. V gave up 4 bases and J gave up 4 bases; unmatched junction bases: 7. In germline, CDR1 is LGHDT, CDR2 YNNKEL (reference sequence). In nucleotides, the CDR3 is TGTGCCAGCAGCCCCGGACAGGGGTCATTAGAGACCCAGTACTTC. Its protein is CASSPGQGSLETQYF.

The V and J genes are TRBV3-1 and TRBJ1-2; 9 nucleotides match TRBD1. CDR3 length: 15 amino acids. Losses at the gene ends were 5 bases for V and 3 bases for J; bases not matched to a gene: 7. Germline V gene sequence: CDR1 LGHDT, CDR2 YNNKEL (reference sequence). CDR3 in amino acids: CASSNPDRGYYGYTF. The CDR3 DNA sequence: TGTGCCAGCAGCAATCCGGACAGGGGCTACTATGGCTACACCTTC.

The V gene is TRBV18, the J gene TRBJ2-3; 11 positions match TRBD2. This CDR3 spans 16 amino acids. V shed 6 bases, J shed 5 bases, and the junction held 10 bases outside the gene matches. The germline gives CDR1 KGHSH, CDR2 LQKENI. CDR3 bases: TGTGCCAGCTCCCGATCGACTAGCGGGATTGGAGATACGCAGTATTTT. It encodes CASSRSTSGIGDTQYF.

The CDR3 is CSAGRSGGNQPQHF. The CDR3, as DNA: TGCAGTGCTGGGCGATCAGGGGGAAATCAGCCCCAGCATTTT. V and J are TRBV20-1 and TRBJ1-5; the match to TRBD1 covers 7 bases. This CDR3 has 14 amino acids. V trimming: 5 bases; J trimming: 4 bases; junction bases outside the gene matches: 8. Germline V lookup: CDR1 DFQATT, CDR2 SNEGSKA (reference sequence).

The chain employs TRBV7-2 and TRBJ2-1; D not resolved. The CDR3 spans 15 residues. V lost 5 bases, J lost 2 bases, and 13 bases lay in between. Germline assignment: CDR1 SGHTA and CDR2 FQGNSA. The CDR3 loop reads CASSPDRRTYNEQFF. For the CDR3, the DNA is TGTGCCAGCAGCCCGGACCGCCGAACCTACAATGAGCAGTTCTTC.

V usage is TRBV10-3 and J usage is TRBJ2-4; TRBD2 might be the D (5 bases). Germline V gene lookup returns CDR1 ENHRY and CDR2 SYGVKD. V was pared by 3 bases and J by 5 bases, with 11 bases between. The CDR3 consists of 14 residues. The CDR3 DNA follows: TGTGCCATCAGTGATATTGCTAGCCAAAACATTCAGTACTTC. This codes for CAISDIASQNIQYF.

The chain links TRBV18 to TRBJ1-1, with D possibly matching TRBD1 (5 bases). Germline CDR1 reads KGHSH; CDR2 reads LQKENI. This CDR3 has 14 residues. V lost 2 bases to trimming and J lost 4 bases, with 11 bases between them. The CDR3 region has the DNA TGTGCCAGCTCACCAGTAACACAGGTCACTGAAGCTTTCTTT. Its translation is CASSPVTQVTEAFF.

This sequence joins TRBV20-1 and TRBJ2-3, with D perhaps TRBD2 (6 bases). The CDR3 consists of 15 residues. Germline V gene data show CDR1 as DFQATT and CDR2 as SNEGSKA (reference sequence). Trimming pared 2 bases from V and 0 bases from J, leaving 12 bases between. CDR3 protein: CSARSPGTSTDTQYF. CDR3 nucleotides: TGCAGTGCTAGATCCCCTGGGACTAGCACAGATACGCAGTATTTT.

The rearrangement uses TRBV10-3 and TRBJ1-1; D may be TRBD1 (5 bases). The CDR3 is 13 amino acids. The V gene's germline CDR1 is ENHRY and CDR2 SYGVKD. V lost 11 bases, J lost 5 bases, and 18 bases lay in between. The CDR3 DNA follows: TGTGCCGTACAAAGGGGTGACGGGACTGAAGCTTTCTTT. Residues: CAVQRGDGTEAFF.

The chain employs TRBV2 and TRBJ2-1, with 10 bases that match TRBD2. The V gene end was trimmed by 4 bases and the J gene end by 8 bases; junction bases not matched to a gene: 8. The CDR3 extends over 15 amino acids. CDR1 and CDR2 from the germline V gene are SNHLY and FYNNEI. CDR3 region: CASSGNLAGVDEQFF. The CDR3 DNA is TGTGCCAGCAGTGGAAATCTAGCGGGAGTCGATGAGCAGTTCTTC.

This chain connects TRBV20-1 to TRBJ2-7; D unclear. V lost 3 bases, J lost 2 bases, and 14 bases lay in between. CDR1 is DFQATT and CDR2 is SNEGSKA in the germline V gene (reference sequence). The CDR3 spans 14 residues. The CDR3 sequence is CSASFPAPAYEQYF. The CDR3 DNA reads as TGCAGTGCTAGTTTTCCAGCCCCTGCCTACGAGCAGTACTTC.

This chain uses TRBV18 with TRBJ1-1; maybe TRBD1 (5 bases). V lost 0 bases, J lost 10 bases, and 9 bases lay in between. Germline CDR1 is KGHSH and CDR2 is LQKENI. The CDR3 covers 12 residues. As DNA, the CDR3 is TGTGCCAGCTCACCACCCGGAAGGGGAGCTTTCTTT. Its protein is CASSPPGRGAFF.

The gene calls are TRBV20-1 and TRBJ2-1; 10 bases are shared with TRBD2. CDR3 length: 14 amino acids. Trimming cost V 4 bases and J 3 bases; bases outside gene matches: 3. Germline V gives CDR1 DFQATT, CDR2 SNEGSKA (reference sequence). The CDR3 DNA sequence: TGCAGTGCTACTAGCGGGGGTGTCTACAATGAGCAGTTCTTC. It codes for CSATSGGVYNEQFF.

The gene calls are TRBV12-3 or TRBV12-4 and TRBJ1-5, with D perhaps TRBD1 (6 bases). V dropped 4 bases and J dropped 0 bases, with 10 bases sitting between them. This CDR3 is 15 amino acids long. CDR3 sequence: CASSYRDPSNQPQHF. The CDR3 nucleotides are TGTGCCAGCAGTTACAGGGACCCTAGCAATCAGCCCCAGCATTTT.